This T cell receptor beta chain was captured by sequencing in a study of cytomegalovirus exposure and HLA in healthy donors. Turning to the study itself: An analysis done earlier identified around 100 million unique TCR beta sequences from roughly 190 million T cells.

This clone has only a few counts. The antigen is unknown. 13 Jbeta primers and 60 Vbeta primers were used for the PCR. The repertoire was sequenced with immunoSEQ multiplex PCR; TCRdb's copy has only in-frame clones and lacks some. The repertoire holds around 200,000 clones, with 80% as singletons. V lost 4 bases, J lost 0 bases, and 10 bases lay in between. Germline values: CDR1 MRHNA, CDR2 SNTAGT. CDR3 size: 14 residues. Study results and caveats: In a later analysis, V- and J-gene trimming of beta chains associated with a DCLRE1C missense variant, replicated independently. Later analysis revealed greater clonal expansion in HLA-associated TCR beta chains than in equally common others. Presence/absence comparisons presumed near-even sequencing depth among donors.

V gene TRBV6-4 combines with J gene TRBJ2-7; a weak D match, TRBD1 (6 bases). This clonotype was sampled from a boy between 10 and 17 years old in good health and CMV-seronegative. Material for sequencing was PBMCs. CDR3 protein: CASSADRSSYEQYF. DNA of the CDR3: TGTGCCAGCAGTGCAGACAGGAGCTCCTACGAGCAGTACTTC.